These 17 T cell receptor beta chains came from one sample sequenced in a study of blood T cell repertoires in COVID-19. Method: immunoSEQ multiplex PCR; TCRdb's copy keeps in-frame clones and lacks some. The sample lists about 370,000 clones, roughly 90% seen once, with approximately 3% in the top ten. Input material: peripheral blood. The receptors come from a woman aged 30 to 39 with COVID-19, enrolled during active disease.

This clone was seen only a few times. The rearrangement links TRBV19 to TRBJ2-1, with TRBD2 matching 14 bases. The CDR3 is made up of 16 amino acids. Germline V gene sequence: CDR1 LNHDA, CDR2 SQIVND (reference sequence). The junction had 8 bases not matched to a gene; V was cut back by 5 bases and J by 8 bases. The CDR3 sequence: CASSLGTSGGRDEQFF. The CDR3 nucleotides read TGTGCCAGTAGTCTAGGGACTAGCGGGGGCCGGGATGAGCAGTTCTTC.

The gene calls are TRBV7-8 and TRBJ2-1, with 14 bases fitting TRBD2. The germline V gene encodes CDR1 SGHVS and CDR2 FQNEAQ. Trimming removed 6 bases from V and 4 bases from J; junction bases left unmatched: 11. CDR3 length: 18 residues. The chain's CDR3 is CASRVLGLAGGPYNEQFF. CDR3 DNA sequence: TGTGCCAGCAGGGTCCTTGGACTAGCGGGAGGACCATACAATGAGCAGTTCTTC.

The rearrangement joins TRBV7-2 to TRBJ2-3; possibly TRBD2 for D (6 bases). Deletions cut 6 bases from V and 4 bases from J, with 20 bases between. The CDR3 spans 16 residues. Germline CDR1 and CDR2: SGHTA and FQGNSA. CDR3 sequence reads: CASRRSTGTASDTQYF. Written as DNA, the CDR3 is TGTGCCAGCAGACGAAGTACCGGGACTGCGTCAGATACGCAGTATTTT. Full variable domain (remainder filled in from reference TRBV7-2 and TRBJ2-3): GAGVSQSPSNKVTEKGKDVELRCDPISGHTALYWYRQSLGQGLEFLIYFQGNSAPDKSGLPSDRFSAERTGGSVSTLTIQRTQQEDSAVYLCASRRSTGTASDTQYFGPGTRLTVL.

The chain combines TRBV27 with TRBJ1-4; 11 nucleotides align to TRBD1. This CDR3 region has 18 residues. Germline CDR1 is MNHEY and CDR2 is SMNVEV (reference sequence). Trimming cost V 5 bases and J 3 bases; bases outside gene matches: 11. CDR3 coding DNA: TGTGCCAGCAGTCCAACCGGGACAGGGGGGAGGTCTAATGAAAAACTGTTTTTT. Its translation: CASSPTGTGGRSNEKLFF.

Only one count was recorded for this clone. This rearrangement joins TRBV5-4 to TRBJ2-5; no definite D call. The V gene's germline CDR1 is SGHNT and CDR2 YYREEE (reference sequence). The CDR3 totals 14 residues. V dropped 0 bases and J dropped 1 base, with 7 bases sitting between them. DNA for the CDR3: TGTGCCAGCAGCTTGGAAAACAGCCAAGAGACCCAGTACTTC. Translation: CASSLENSQETQYF.

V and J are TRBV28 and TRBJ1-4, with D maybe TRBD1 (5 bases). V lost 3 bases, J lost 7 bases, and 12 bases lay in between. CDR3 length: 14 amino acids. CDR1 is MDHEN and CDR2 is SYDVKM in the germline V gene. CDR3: CASSFRDVGEKLFF. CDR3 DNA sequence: TGTGCCAGCAGTTTCAGGGATGTAGGTGAAAAACTGTTTTTT. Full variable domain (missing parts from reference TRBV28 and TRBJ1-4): DVKVTQSSRYLVKRTGEKVFLECVQDMDHENMFWYRQDPGLGLRLIYFSYDVKMKEKGDIPEGYSVSREKKERFSLILESASTNQTSMYLCASSFRDVGEKLFFGSGTQLSVL.

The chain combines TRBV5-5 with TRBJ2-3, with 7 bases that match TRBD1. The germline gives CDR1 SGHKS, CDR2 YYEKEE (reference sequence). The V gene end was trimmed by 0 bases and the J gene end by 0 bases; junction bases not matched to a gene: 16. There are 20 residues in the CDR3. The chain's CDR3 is CASSLAYYRGPFPSTDTQYF. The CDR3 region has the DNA TGTGCCAGCAGCTTGGCTTATTACAGGGGCCCTTTTCCTAGCACAGATACGCAGTATTTT. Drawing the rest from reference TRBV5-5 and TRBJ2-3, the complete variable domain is DAGVTQSPTHLIKTRGQQVTLRCSPISGHKSVSWYQQVLGQGPQFIFQYYEKEERGRGNFPDRFSARQFPNYSSELNVNALLLGDSALYLCASSLAYYRGPFPSTDTQYFGPGTRLTVL.

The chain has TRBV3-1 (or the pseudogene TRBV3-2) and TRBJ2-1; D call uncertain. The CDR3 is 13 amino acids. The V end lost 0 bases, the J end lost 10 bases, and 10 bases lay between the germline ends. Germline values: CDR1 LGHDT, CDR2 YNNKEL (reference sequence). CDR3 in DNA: TGTGCCAGCAGCCAAGATCTCATTCGGGAGCAGTTCTTC. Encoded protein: CASSQDLIREQFF.

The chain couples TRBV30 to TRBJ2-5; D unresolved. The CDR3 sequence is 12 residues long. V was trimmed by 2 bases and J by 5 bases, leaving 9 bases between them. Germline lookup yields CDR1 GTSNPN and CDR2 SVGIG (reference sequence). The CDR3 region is CAWSHFEETQYF. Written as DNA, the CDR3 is TGTGCCTGGAGTCACTTCGAGGAGACCCAGTACTTC.

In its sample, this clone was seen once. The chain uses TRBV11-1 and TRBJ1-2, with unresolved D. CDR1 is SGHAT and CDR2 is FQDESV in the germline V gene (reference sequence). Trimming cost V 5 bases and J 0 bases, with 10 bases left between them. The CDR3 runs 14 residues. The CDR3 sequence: CASSPEASNYGYTF. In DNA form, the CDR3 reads TGTGCCAGCAGCCCCGAGGCCTCTAACTATGGCTACACCTTC.

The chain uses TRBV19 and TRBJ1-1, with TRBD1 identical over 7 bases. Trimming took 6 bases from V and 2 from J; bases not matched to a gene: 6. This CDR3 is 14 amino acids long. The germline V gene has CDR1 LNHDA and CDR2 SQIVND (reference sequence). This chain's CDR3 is CASRKTGINTEAFF. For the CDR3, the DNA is TGTGCCAGTAGGAAGACAGGGATTAACACTGAAGCTTTCTTT.

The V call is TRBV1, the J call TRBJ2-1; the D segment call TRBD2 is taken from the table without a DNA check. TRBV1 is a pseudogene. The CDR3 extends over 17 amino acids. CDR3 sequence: CTSSRPGLAGVGYEQFF. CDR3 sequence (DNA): TGCACCAGCAGCCGTCCAGGACTAGCGGGAGTAGGCTATGAGCAGTTCTTC.

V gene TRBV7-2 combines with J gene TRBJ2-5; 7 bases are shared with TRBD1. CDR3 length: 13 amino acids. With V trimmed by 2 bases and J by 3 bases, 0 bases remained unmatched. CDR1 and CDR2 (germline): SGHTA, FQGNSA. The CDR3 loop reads CASSLQGEETQYF. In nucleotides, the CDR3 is TGTGCCAGCAGCTTACAGGGGGAAGAGACCCAGTACTTC.

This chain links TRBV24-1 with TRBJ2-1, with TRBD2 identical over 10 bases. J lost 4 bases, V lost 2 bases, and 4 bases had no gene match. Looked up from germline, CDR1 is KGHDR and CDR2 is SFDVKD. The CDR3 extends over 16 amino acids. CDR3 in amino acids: CATSDSLAGVYNEQFF. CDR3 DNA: TGTGCCACCAGTGATTCCCTAGCGGGAGTATACAATGAGCAGTTCTTC.

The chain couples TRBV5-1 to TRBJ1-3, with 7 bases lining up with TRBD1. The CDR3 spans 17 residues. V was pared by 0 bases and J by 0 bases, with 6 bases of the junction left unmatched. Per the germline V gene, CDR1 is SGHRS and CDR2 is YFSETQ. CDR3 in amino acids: CASSLEGTAGSGNTIYF. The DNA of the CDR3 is TGCGCCAGCAGCTTGGAGGGGACAGCGGGCTCTGGAAACACCATATATTTT.

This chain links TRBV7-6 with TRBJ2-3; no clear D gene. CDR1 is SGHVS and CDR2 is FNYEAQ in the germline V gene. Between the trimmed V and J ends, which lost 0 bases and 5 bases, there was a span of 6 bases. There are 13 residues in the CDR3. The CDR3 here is CASSLAPGDTQYF. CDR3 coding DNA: TGTGCCAGCAGCTTAGCCCCAGGAGATACGCAGTATTTT.

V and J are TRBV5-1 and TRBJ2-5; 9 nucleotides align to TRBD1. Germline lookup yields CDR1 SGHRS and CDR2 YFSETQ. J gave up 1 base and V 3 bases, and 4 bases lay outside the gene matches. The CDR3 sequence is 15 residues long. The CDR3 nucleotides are TGCGCCAGCAGCTGGACAGGGGAGGTCCAAGAGACCCAGTACTTC. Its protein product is CASSWTGEVQETQYF.